Shown below are 2 T cell receptor beta chains from a single sample sequenced in a study of cytomegalovirus exposure and HLA in healthy donors. 13 Jbeta primers and 60 Vbeta primers were used for the PCR. Assay used: immunoSEQ multiplex PCR; TCRdb lists only in-frame clones, some missing. The sample shows approximately 200,000 clones, roughly 78% of them seen only once. Sequences were obtained from PBMCs. The receptors originated from a girl aged 10 to 17 in good health and CMV-seropositive.

The chain uses TRBV7-9 and TRBJ2-3; TRBD1 aligns across 7 bases. CDR1 SEHNR and CDR2 FQNEAQ come from the germline V gene (reference sequence). The CDR3 has 14 residues. V lost 5 bases, J lost 2 bases, and 4 bases stayed unmatched. The CDR3 here is CASSPGQNTDTQYF. CDR3 nucleotides: TGTGCCAGCAGCCCGGGACAGAACACAGATACGCAGTATTTT.

The chain links TRBV19 to TRBJ1-3; TRBD1 is a possible D gene (5 bases). The CDR3 extends over 13 amino acids. Trimming pared 8 bases from V and 0 bases from J, leaving 8 bases between. CDR1 LNHDA and CDR2 SQIVND come from the germline V gene (reference sequence). For the CDR3, the DNA is TGTGCCAGTTCGGACATCTCTGGAAACACCATATATTTT. Protein sequence: CASSDISGNTIYF.